This T cell receptor beta chain came from a study of cytomegalovirus exposure and HLA in healthy donors. General study points: Later analysis showed most CMV-associated TCR beta chains appearing HLA-restricted. Associated with cytomegalovirus, according to the listing, were 150 to 200 TCR beta chains. It was assumed in the presence/absence analyses that sequencing depth was roughly uniform across donors. The study reported that TCR beta sequences accurately predicted HLA-A and HLA-B alleles in most subjects.

CDR1 and CDR2 from the germline V gene are LNHNV and YYDKDF (reference sequence). The V gene lost 0 bases and the J gene lost 3 bases, with 12 bases spanning the gap. CDR3 length: 15 amino acids. As regards this clone: The target antigen is unknown.

The PCR was carried out with 60 Vbeta primers and 13 Jbeta primers. Sequencing used immunoSEQ multiplex PCR; TCRdb keeps in-frame clones, though not all of them. The sample holds 85,000 to 110,000 clones, around 79% seen once. The sample comprised PBMCs. This rearrangement joins TRBV15 to TRBJ2-7; D is perhaps TRBD1 (6 bases). This TCR came from a man in his fifties in good health and CMV-seropositive. CDR3 nucleotides: TGTGCCACCAGCAGAGAGACAGGCGAAAACTACGAGCAGTACTTC. It codes for CATSRETGENYEQYF. Based on the CDR3 plus reference TRBV15 and TRBJ2-7, the full variable domain is DAMVIQNPRYQVTQFGKPVTLSCSQTLNHNVMYWYQQKSSQAPKLLFHYYDKDFNNEADTPDNFQSRRPNTSFCFLDIRSPGLGDTAMYLCATSRETGENYEQYFGPGTRLTVT.